Presented here are 21 T cell receptor beta chains from one specimen sequenced in a study of HIV-infected patients and healthy controls. cDNA was made from approximately 500 ng RNA using alpha and beta constant primers. Alpha and beta chain libraries were made separately by chain-specific third strand synthesis with multiplexing indices. TCRdb re-analysed the 5' RACE reads in MiXCR, keeping a single row per CDR3 protein. The data contain about 7,000 distinct CDR3 sequences, more than 7.5% of them seen just once; the ten biggest clones take up 20%. Antiretroviral therapy had run roughly three months, about 14 weeks, before follow-up blood collection. Whole blood was used without fractionation, so all unsorted peripheral T cells were included. The specimen was blood, collected during antiretroviral therapy. Receptors originate from an adult with HIV infection.

The chain uses TRBV27 and TRBJ1-5, with TRBD1 identical over 8 bases. The CDR3 spans 13 residues. Per the germline V gene, CDR1 is MNHEY and CDR2 is SMNVEV (reference sequence). V lost 3 bases to trimming and J lost 9 bases; unmatched junction nucleotides: 4. The CDR3 DNA reads as TGTGCCAGCAGTTTTGAGGGGACAGGGCCCCAGCATTTT. Protein sequence: CASSFEGTGPQHF.

Sample share makes this clonotype medium-sized. This rearrangement joins TRBV28 to TRBJ1-5, with no clear D. Germline CDR1 reads MDHEN; CDR2 reads SYDVKM. The CDR3 extends over 14 amino acids. V was trimmed by 8 bases and J by 1 base, leaving 12 bases between them. CDR3 amino acids: CASSQGSSNQPQHF. The CDR3 nucleotides are TGTGCCAGCTCCCAAGGATCGAGCAATCAGCCCCAGCATTTT.

By frequency in the sample, this clonotype is medium-sized (0.01 to 0.1%). The chain is built from TRBV20-1 and TRBJ1-1; 9 bases agree with TRBD1. Germline V gene lookup returns CDR1 DFQATT and CDR2 SNEGSKA (reference sequence). This CDR3 comprises 14 residues. The junction had 9 bases not matched to a gene; V was cut back by 6 bases and J by 4 bases. In DNA form, the CDR3 reads TGCAGTGCCCCTGAACAGGGGGCGGTCACTGAAGCTTTCTTT. Protein: CSAPEQGAVTEAFF.

The sample holds one count of this clonotype. The chain couples TRBV25-1 to TRBJ1-5, with D unclear. Germline values: CDR1 MGHDK, CDR2 SYGVNS. Between the trimmed V and J ends, which lost 6 bases and 4 bases, there was a span of 10 bases. CDR3 length equals 13 residues. CDR3 coding DNA: TGTGCCAGCAGCGCCGACGGGAATCAGCCCCAGCATTTT. Its translation: CASSADGNQPQHF.

In this sample, this clonotype turned up many times. V is TRBV7-2 and J is TRBJ1-5; D is unresolved. The V and J ends lost 1 base and 7 bases respectively, with 5 bases between them. This CDR3 is built from 12 residues. CDR1 is SGHTA and CDR2 is FQGNSA in the germline V gene. CDR3 in DNA: TGTGCCAGCAGCTTAGACGGGCAGCCCCAGCATTTT. It is translated as CASSLDGQPQHF.

By its share, this clonotype is medium-sized (0.01 to 0.1%). The chain is built from TRBV4-1 and TRBJ1-4, with D perhaps matching TRBD1 (6 bases). The CDR3 has 15 amino acids. Trimming cost V 2 bases and J 8 bases, with 15 bases left between them. Per germline, CDR1 MGHRA and CDR2 YSYEKL. CDR3 loop: CASSQSPTGREKLFF. The CDR3 DNA reads as TGCGCCAGCAGCCAATCCCCTACAGGGAGGGAAAAACTGTTTTTT.

This clonotype is medium-sized. The chain combines TRBV4-3 with TRBJ2-6; D is perhaps TRBD1 (5 bases). CDR1 is LGHNA and CDR2 is YSLEER in the germline V gene. CDR3 length: 17 amino acids. The germline V and J ends were trimmed by 2 bases and 0 bases, with 11 bases remaining between them. The CDR3 nucleotides read TGCGCCAGCAGCCAATCGGGCACAGGCTCTGGGGCCAACGTCCTGACTTTC. Residues: CASSQSGTGSGANVLTF.

This clonotype showed up many times. The rearrangement links TRBV28 to TRBJ2-1, with 7 bases identical to TRBD2. The CDR3 consists of 14 residues. V lost 5 bases to trimming and J lost 5 bases; unmatched junction nucleotides: 6. Germline V gene lookup returns CDR1 MDHEN and CDR2 SYDVKM. The CDR3 region has the DNA TGTGCCAGCAGTCCCCTGGGAGGGGACAATGAGCAGTTCTTC. Its protein is CASSPLGGDNEQFF.

This clonotype was recorded at least ten times. The CDR3 sequence: CASSTQGANYGYTF. DNA for the CDR3: TGTGCCAGCAGTACGCAGGGGGCCAACTATGGCTACACCTTC. This chain joins TRBV27 and TRBJ1-2; TRBD1 agrees at 8 bases. This CDR3 has 14 residues. The germline gives CDR1 MNHEY, CDR2 SMNVEV (reference sequence). V trimming: 5 bases; J trimming: 2 bases; junction bases outside the gene matches: 4.

Judged by abundance, this clonotype is medium-sized. The chain is built from TRBV7-9 and TRBJ2-4; D possibly corresponds to TRBD1 (6 bases). Germline CDR1 SEHNR, CDR2 FQNEAQ (reference sequence). CDR3 length: 12 amino acids. Trimming took off 5 bases at V and 7 bases at J, with 9 bases between the two ends. CDR3 loop: CASSPQGNIQYF. In DNA form, the CDR3 reads TGTGCCAGCAGCCCACAGGGCAACATTCAGTACTTC.

This clonotype is judged medium-sized. The V call is TRBV24-1, the J call TRBJ1-1; D is ambiguous. With 3 bases removed from V and 6 bases from J, the gap between germline ends came to 13 bases. The CDR3 consists of 14 residues. Germline assignment: CDR1 KGHDR and CDR2 SFDVKD. The CDR3 DNA follows: TGTGCCACCAGTGATGCCAAGCGGACGGCTGAAGCTTTCTTT. It specifies CATSDAKRTAEAFF.

This chain uses TRBV7-2 with TRBJ2-7; unclear D gene. The CDR3 is 13 residues long. The ends were cut back, 5 bases at V and 2 bases at J, with 10 bases in the middle. In germline, CDR1 is SGHTA, CDR2 FQGNSA. CDR3 in DNA: TGTGCCAGCAGCACTCGACCCCCCTACGAGCAGTACTTC. Amino acids: CASSTRPPYEQYF.

The table lists this clonotype with many counts. V gene TRBV12-3 or TRBV12-4 combines with J gene TRBJ2-1; 8 bases line up with TRBD1. J lost 3 bases, V lost 5 bases, and 9 bases had no gene match. CDR3 length equals 16 residues. The CDR3: CASSPPGQAFYNEQFF. The CDR3 DNA follows: TGTGCCAGCAGTCCGCCGGGACAGGCGTTCTACAATGAGCAGTTCTTC.

The table lists this clonotype with many counts. The chain couples TRBV7-9 to TRBJ2-3; D gene uncertain. Looked up from germline, CDR1 is SEHNR and CDR2 is FQNEAQ (reference sequence). CDR3 length: 18 residues. Trimming pared 7 bases from V and 0 bases from J, leaving 23 bases between. The CDR3 nucleotides are TGTGCCAGCATAAATCCCCCTCCGGTCCCAACTAGCACAGATACGCAGTATTTT. It encodes CASINPPPVPTSTDTQYF.

This clonotype has a count of ten or more. The chain couples TRBV7-9 to TRBJ2-5, with TRBD2 identical over 8 bases. Germline V CDR1 and CDR2: SEHNR, FQNEAQ (reference sequence). After removal of 5 bases from V and 5 bases from J, the junction contained 10 bases not matched to a gene. CDR3 length: 15 amino acids. The CDR3 DNA reads TGTGCCAGCAGCCCCCTCAGCGGGAGTGATGAGACCCAGTACTTC. Its protein product is CASSPLSGSDETQYF. Drawing the rest from reference TRBV7-9 and TRBJ2-5, the complete variable domain is DTGVSQNPRHKITKRGQNVTFRCDPISEHNRLYWYRQTLGQGPEFLTYFQNEAQLEKSRLLSDRFSAERPKGSFSTLEIQRTEQGDSAMYLCASSPLSGSDETQYFGPGTRLLVL.

In its sample, this clonotype ranks as medium-sized. V is TRBV29-1 and J is TRBJ2-4; possibly TRBD1 for D (5 bases). The CDR3 sequence is 13 residues long. V was shortened by 4 bases and J by 1 base, with 8 bases between the two germline ends. The germline V gene encodes CDR1 SQVTM and CDR2 ANQGSEA. The CDR3 nucleotides are TGCAGCGTTGGGTCAGGGGCCAAAAACATTCAGTACTTC. Amino acids: CSVGSGAKNIQYF.

The sample holds many counts of this clonotype. The J gene is TRBJ2-1, the V gene TRBV20-1; 10 bases match TRBD2. The trim removed 4 bases at V and 0 bases at J, leaving 9 bases unmatched. The CDR3 runs 17 residues. Germline V lookup: CDR1 DFQATT, CDR2 SNEGSKA (reference sequence). CDR3 loop: CSATGTSEMSSYNEQFF. Written as DNA, the CDR3 is TGCAGTGCTACCGGGACTAGCGAAATGAGCTCCTACAATGAGCAGTTCTTC.

By sample fraction, this clonotype is medium-sized. The CDR3 is CASSYEGQEEYEQYF. The CDR3 region has the DNA TGCGCCAGCAGCTATGAGGGCCAGGAGGAGTACGAGCAGTACTTC. The chain links TRBV5-1 to TRBJ2-7, with D possibly being TRBD2 (5 bases). CDR1 SGHRS and CDR2 YFSETQ come from the germline V gene. Trimming removed 3 bases at V and 4 bases at J, with 17 bases between. The CDR3 runs 15 residues.

This clonotype is medium-sized (0.01 to 0.1%) by share. V is TRBV6-2 or TRBV6-3 and J is TRBJ2-5, with D perhaps matching TRBD2 (5 bases). The CDR3 covers 13 residues. Deletions cut 6 bases from V and 1 base from J, with 9 bases between. Germline CDR1 reads MNHEY; CDR2 reads SVGEGT. The CDR3 region is CASRGATQETQYF. DNA for the CDR3: TGTGCCAGCAGGGGAGCCACCCAAGAGACCCAGTACTTC.

In this sample, this clonotype is medium-sized. The gene calls are TRBV20-1 and TRBJ2-1, with TRBD2 matching 9 bases. The germline gives CDR1 DFQATT, CDR2 SNEGSKA (reference sequence). Trimming took 6 bases from V and 10 from J; bases not matched to a gene: 13. The CDR3 runs 14 residues. The CDR3 sequence is CSASGLAPLGEQFF. In nucleotides, the CDR3 is TGCAGTGCATCGGGACTAGCCCCCTTAGGAGAGCAGTTCTTC.

The rearrangement uses TRBV24-1 and TRBJ2-1; 12 bases agree with TRBD2. This CDR3 comprises 16 residues. Germline V gene lookup returns CDR1 KGHDR and CDR2 SFDVKD. The trim removed 5 bases at V and 6 bases at J, leaving 7 bases unmatched. For the CDR3, the DNA is TGTGCCACCAGTGCCCGACTAGCGGGAGCCTTCAATGAGCAGTTCTTC. Residues: CATSARLAGAFNEQFF.